This TCR beta chain was recorded in a study of cytomegalovirus exposure and HLA in healthy donors. The data were produced by immunoSEQ multiplex PCR, yet TCRdb's version contains in-frame clones alone and is incomplete. This table has about 130,000 clones, 94% appearing once. The J segment lost 2 bases and the V segment lost 6 bases, leaving 2 bases of the junction unmatched. This CDR3 comprises 13 residues. Germline V gene sequence: CDR1 SNHLY, CDR2 FYNNEI. Input material: PBMCs. The chain employs TRBV2 and TRBJ2-7; TRBD2 matches at 9 bases. This TCR derives from a man between 18 and 29 years old in good health and CMV-seropositive. Here the CDR3 DNA reads TGTGCCAGCAGGACTAGCGGAGCCTACGAGCAGTACTTC. Translation: CASRTSGAYEQYF.